The rows below give T cell receptor beta chains drawn from one sample of a study of blood T cell repertoires in COVID-19. Profiled with immunoSEQ multiplex PCR; TCRdb holds only in-frame clones, not every one. This table holds more than 250,000 clones, 75% to 90% found once. Sequencing input: PBMCs or T cells enriched from blood (not recorded which). These receptors originate from a young man who had recovered from COVID-19. Each CDR3 is given with its conserved first and last residue. A D gene is named only where the DNA matches it firmly. Clone size appears in some rows only: once, few, many, or a class for an expanded clone.

j_call,d_call,v_call,clone_size,cdr3_aa,cdr3_nt
TRBJ1-2,.,TRBV2,.,CASISRRRHTF,TGTGCCAGCATTAGTCGGCGGCGGCACACCTTC
TRBJ2-5,.,TRBV18,few,CASSPPVSQETQYF,TGTGCCAGCTCACCACCGGTCAGCCAAGAGACCCAGTACTTC
TRBJ1-4,.,TRBV5-4,.,CASSLLAEKLFF,TGTGCCAGCAGCTTATTGGCTGAAAAACTGTTTTTT
TRBJ2-1,.,TRBV7-2,few,CASSLAGAKDEQFF,TGTGCCAGCAGCTTAGCAGGGGCTAAGGATGAGCAGTTCTTC
TRBJ1-1,.,TRBV5-4,.,CASSLVARGNTEAFF,TGTGCCAGCAGCTTGGTTGCCAGGGGGAACACTGAAGCTTTCTTT
TRBJ1-1,.,TRBV6-5,.,CASSWVTGNTEAFF,TGTGCCAGCAGTTGGGTTACAGGGAACACTGAAGCTTTCTTT
TRBJ1-1,.,TRBV5-1,.,CASSPVFGGETEAFF,TGCGCCAGCAGCCCCGTGTTTGGGGGGGAAACTGAAGCTTTCTTT
TRBJ2-2,.,TRBV11-2,.,CASSLESGGTGELFF,TGTGCCAGCAGCTTGGAGTCCGGGGGCACCGGGGAGCTGTTTTTT
TRBJ1-5,TRBD1,TRBV5-5,.,CASSSQDRGTTSNQPQHF,TGTGCCAGCAGCTCACAGGACAGGGGGACTACGAGCAATCAGCCCCAGCATTTT
TRBJ1-2,TRBD1,TRBV3-1/TRBV3-2,once,CASSTPGQGASGYTF,TGTGCCAGCAGCACGCCAGGACAGGGGGCTTCTGGCTACACCTTC
TRBJ2-3,TRBD2,TRBV27,few,CASSLSKMASGGTDTQYF,TGTGCCAGCAGTTTATCCAAGATGGCTAGCGGGGGCACAGATACGCAGTATTTT
TRBJ1-2,.,TRBV5-4,.,CASNSRERVHGYTF,TGTGCCAGCAACTCGAGAGAAAGAGTCCATGGCTACACCTTC
TRBJ1-1,.,TRBV5-1,.,CASSLGQNAEAFF,TGCGCCAGCAGCCTGGGACAAAATGCTGAAGCTTTCTTT
TRBJ2-7,TRBD1,TRBV7-9,.,CASSISPGTGGTYEQYF,TGTGCCAGCAGCATTTCACCCGGGACAGGGGGAACCTACGAGCAGTACTTC
TRBJ1-6,.,TRBV27,.,CASSLAVNSPLHF,TGTGCCAGCAGTTTGGCAGTTAATTCACCCCTCCACTTT
TRBJ1-5,.,TRBV5-5,once,CASSRLNQPQHF,TGTGCCAGCAGCCGGTTAAATCAGCCCCAGCATTTT
TRBJ2-5,.,TRBV11-2,.,CASSFPTTPQEIKETQYF,TGTGCCAGCAGCTTCCCCACCACCCCACAAGAAATTAAAGAGACCCAGTACTTC
TRBJ2-3,.,TRBV7-2,once,CASSLGAGTDTQYF,TGTGCCAGCAGCTTAGGGGCCGGCACAGATACGCAGTATTTT
TRBJ2-1,TRBD1,TRBV24-1,.,CATSDPGQGSYNEQFF,TGTGCCACCAGTGATCCGGGACAGGGCTCCTACAATGAGCAGTTCTTC
TRBJ2-5,.,TRBV5-1,.,CASSLMKDSNPSTQYF,TGCGCCAGCAGCTTGATGAAAGACTCCAATCCGTCGACCCAGTACTTC
TRBJ2-7,.,TRBV12-5,once,CASGPNFYEQYF,TGTGCTAGTGGTCCTAACTTCTACGAGCAGTACTTC
TRBJ1-3,.,TRBV30,.,CAWSRGISGNTIYF,TGTGCCTGGAGTCGAGGGATCTCTGGAAACACCATATATTTT
TRBJ2-1,.,TRBV27,.,CASSLGQFNEQFF,TGTGCCAGCAGTTTAGGGCAGTTCAATGAGCAGTTCTTC
TRBJ2-5,.,TRBV7-9,many,CASSLGSGYQETQYF,TGTGCCAGCAGCTTAGGATCGGGGTACCAAGAGACCCAGTACTTC
TRBJ2-7,.,TRBV5-6,.,CASSLSFYEQYF,TGTGCCAGCAGCTTGTCTTTCTACGAGCAGTACTTC
TRBJ2-7,TRBD1,TRBV18,.,CASSGTGSSYEQYF,TGTGCCAGCTCTGGGACAGGGAGCTCCTACGAGCAGTACTTC
TRBJ1-2,.,TRBV29-1,.,CSVVHPGYHGYTF,TGCAGCGTTGTCCATCCAGGATACCATGGCTACACCTTC
TRBJ1-1,.,TRBV5-4,.,CASSLVVGDEAFF,TGTGCCAGCAGCTTGGTCGTAGGAGATGAAGCTTTCTTT
TRBJ1-5,TRBD1,TRBV9,.,CASSVVGQGDSNQPQHF,TGTGCCAGCAGCGTAGTAGGACAGGGTGATAGCAATCAGCCCCAGCATTTT
TRBJ2-7,TRBD1,TRBV12-3/TRBV12-4,.,CASSPDRDEQYF,TGTGCCAGCAGCCCCGACAGGGACGAGCAGTACTTC
TRBJ2-2,.,TRBV7-2,.,CASSLLGVGELFF,TGTGCCAGCAGCTTATTAGGGGTCGGGGAGCTGTTTTTT
TRBJ1-2,.,TRBV5-1,.,CASSRTAGGKQIYGYTF,TGCGCCAGCAGCCGGACGGCAGGAGGCAAACAGATTTATGGCTACACCTTC
TRBJ2-5,.,TRBV7-3,.,CASSLKTGWSETQYF,TGTGCCAGCAGCTTAAAAACAGGATGGAGCGAGACCCAGTACTTC
TRBJ1-1,.,TRBV30,.,CAAEFTEAFF,TGTGCCGCGGAGTTTACTGAAGCTTTCTTT
TRBJ1-3,.,TRBV6-5,once,CASSAGGGNTIYF,TGTGCCAGCAGCGCGGGAGGCGGAAACACCATATATTTT
TRBJ2-1,TRBD1,TRBV9,.,CASSVGQGLDNEQFF,TGTGCCAGCAGCGTGGGACAGGGGCTGGACAATGAGCAGTTCTTC
TRBJ1-5,.,TRBV19,.,CASSLWQLSNQPQHF,TGTGCCAGTAGTTTGTGGCAACTAAGCAATCAGCCCCAGCATTTT
TRBJ2-2,TRBD1,TRBV2,.,CASSEPDRENTGELFF,TGTGCCAGCAGTGAACCGGACAGGGAAAACACCGGGGAGCTGTTTTTT
TRBJ2-7,TRBD1,TRBV25-1,.,CASSDPGQASYEQYF,TGTGCCAGCAGTGACCCGGGACAGGCGTCCTACGAGCAGTACTTC
TRBJ2-7,TRBD1,TRBV5-5,.,CASSLEGAPSVYEQYF,TGTGCCAGCAGCTTGGAGGGGGCCCCATCAGTCTACGAGCAGTACTTC
TRBJ1-2,.,TRBV12-2,.,CASRLAVSGQALLDYGYTF,TGTGCAAGTCGCTTAGCCGTCTCGGGACAGGCCCTACTGGACTATGGCTACACCTTC